The sample holds a few counts of the clone carrying this TCR beta chain. Its matching antigen is unknown. This sample stems from a study of CD8+ T cells in alopecia areata. General study points: Expanded CD8+ clones among the top 100, as well as scalp clonality, were significantly decreased by tofacitinib.

This CDR3 is 15 amino acids long. The germline CDR1 and CDR2 sequences are SEHNR and FQNEAQ (reference sequence). Trimming at V came to 0 bases and at J to 4 bases, leaving 5 bases not matched to a gene. Treatment given: oral pan-JAK inhibitor, 5-10 mg twice daily. Lesional scalp punch biopsies and peripheral blood came from alopecia areata patients. As the sequencing template, cDNA was produced by extracting RNA and reverse transcribing it. Here immunoSEQ multiplex PCR was the method, and the copy in TCRdb shows in-frame clones only, minus some. This repertoire shows about 120,000 clones, more than 45% found once; its top ten account for around 0.44%.

The chain combines TRBV7-9 with TRBJ1-1, with TRBD1 identical over 7 bases. This TCR derives from a human donor with alopecia areata. The starting material was CD4+ T cells sorted from blood, obtained at week 4, from a patient treated with tofacitinib. The CDR3 DNA reads as TGTGCCAGCAGCTTAGCGGGACAGCCCCGCACTGAAGCTTTCTTT. It codes for CASSLAGQPRTEAFF.